This T cell receptor (beta chain) comes out of a study of glioma-infiltrating T cells after dendritic cell vaccination. Germline loops: CDR1 PRHDT, CDR2 FYEKMQ (reference sequence). The V end lost 6 bases, the J end lost 0 bases, and 6 bases lay between the germline ends. The CDR3 consists of 13 residues. Indicated time point: after dendritic cell vaccination, including at tumor progression/relapse. TCRdb keeps only in-frame clones here, not all; method: immunoSEQ multiplex PCR. This sample has 50,000 to 55,000 clones, with 70% to 90% found just once. By sample fraction, this clone is medium-sized. The sample was blood, taken after dendritic cell vaccination. The chain uses TRBV13 and TRBJ1-5; D unclear. The clonotype was recovered from a human donor with glioblastoma. For the CDR3, the DNA is TGTGCCAGCAGTACTGGTAGCAATCAGCCCCAGCATTTT. Translation gives CASSTGSNQPQHF. The variable domain in full, with the rest retrieved from reference TRBV13 and TRBJ1-5, is AAGVIQSPRHLIKEKRETATLKCYPIPRHDTVYWYQQGPGQDPQFLISFYEKMQSDKGSIPDRFSAQQFSDYHSELNMSSLELGDSALYFCASSTGSNQPQHFGDGTRLSIL.